One and the same sample provided the 6 T cell receptor beta chains below, sequenced in a study of T cell responses to AZD1222 COVID-19 vaccine. The repertoire was sequenced with immunoSEQ multiplex PCR; TCRdb's copy has only in-frame clones and lacks some. The sample carries around 150,000 clones, 90% to 95% recorded once. This material consisted of peripheral blood, taken 28 days after the second AZD1222 dose. The receptors were gathered from an adult who received the AZD1222 COVID-19 vaccine.

The J gene is TRBJ2-5, the V gene TRBV3-1 (or the pseudogene TRBV3-2), with TRBD2 identical over 9 bases. Germline V gives CDR1 LGHDT, CDR2 YNNKEL (reference sequence). After removal of 4 bases from V and 4 bases from J, the junction contained 7 bases not matched to a gene. The CDR3 is 15 amino acids. The CDR3 region has the DNA TGTGCCAGCAGCCTACGGGGTAGCGGGAGAGAGACCCAGTACTTC. This sequence encodes CASSLRGSGRETQYF.

The rearrangement links TRBV19 to TRBJ1-1; weak D call: TRBD1 (5 bases). This CDR3 has 14 residues. V lost 3 bases to trimming and J lost 3 bases, with 11 bases between them. Germline V CDR1 and CDR2: LNHDA, SQIVND (reference sequence). The CDR3 DNA follows: TGTGCCAGTAGTATCGGGGCGGGGGACACTGAAGCTTTCTTT. Encoded protein: CASSIGAGDTEAFF.

Turning to this clone: At one end, the junction sequence differs from germline, possibly due to a read error. The chain recombines TRBV25-1 with TRBJ2-1, with a tentative D call TRBD1 (6 bases). The CDR3 covers 13 residues. Per the germline V gene, CDR1 is MGHDK and CDR2 is SYGVNS. The CDR3 spells CATSGQPSHEQFF. In DNA, the CDR3 is TGTGCCACCAGTGGACAGCCGAGCCATGAGCAGTTCTTC.

The chain uses TRBV7-9 and TRBJ2-7; D may correspond to TRBD1 or TRBD2 (5 bases each). Looked up from germline, CDR1 is SEHNR and CDR2 is FQNEAQ (reference sequence). Trimming shortened V by 1 base and J by 0 bases, and 10 bases separated the two germline ends. This CDR3 is 15 amino acids long. The CDR3 reads CASSLGDETSYEQYF. CDR3 in DNA: TGTGCCAGCAGCTTAGGGGACGAGACCTCCTACGAGCAGTACTTC.

The J gene is TRBJ2-1, the V gene TRBV6-1; tentatively, D is TRBD2 (6 bases). Germline lookup yields CDR1 MNHNS and CDR2 SASEGT. V was clipped by 2 bases and J by 8 bases, with 16 bases between them. This CDR3 region has 15 residues. The CDR3 DNA sequence: TGTGCCAGCAGTGAAAGGGCAAGCGGGTGGGATGAGCAGTTCTTC. Protein sequence: CASSERASGWDEQFF.

The CDR3 DNA reads TGTGCCAGCAGCGAGGGGATGGGCCCTGGAAACACCATATATTTT. Its protein product is CASSEGMGPGNTIYF. The chain links TRBV14 to TRBJ1-3; D is possibly TRBD1 (5 bases). Germline V gene sequence: CDR1 SGHDN, CDR2 FVKESK. The ends were cut back, 5 bases at V and 2 bases at J, with 13 bases in the middle. CDR3 size: 15 residues.